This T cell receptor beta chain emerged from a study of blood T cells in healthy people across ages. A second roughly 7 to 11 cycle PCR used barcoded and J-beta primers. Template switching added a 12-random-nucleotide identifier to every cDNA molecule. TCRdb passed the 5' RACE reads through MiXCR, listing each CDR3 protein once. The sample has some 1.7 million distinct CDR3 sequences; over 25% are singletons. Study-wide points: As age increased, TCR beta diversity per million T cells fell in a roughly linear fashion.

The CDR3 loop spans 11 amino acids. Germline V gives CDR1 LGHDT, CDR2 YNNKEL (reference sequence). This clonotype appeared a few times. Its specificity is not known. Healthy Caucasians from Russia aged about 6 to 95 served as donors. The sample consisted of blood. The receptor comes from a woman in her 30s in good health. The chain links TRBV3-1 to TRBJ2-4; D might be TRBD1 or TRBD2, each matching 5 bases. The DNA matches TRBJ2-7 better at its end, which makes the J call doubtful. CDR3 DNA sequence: TGTGCCAGCAGGGGGACGGGCGAGCAGTACTTC. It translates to CASRGTGEQYF.